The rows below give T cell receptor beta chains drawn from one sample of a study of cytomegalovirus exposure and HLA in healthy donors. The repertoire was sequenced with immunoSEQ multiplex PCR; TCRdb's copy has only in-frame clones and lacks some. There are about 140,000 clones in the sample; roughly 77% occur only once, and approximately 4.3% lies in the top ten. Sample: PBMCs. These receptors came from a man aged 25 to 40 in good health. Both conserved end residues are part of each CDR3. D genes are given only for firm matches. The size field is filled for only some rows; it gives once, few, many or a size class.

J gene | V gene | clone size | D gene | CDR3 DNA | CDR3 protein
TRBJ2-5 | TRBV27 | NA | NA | TGCGCCAGCAGTTTCCACAGTCTAGGGAGGGGGTTTGGGGAGCAGTACTTC | CASSFHSLGRGFGEQYF
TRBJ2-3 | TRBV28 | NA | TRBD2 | TGTGCCAGCAGTTTATCGGGGGGAGATACGCAGTATTTT | CASSLSGGDTQYF
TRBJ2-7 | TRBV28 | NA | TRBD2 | TGTGCCAGCAGTTTCCCTAGGGGTAGCGGGAGGTGGGACGAGCAGTACTTC | CASSFPRGSGRWDEQYF
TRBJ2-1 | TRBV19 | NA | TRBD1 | TGTGCCAGTAGTTTCTCCGGGACAGGGAAGAATGAGCAGTTCTTC | CASSFSGTGKNEQFF
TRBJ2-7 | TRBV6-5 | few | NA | TGTGCCAGCAGCGGTCGGGGGACCTACGAGCAGTACTTC | CASSGRGTYEQYF
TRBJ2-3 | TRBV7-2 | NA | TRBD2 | TGTGCCAGCAGCTCGGGACTAACCACAGATACGCAGTATTTT | CASSSGLTTDTQYF
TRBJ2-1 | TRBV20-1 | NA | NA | TGCAGTGCTGGGGGACTGCGTGAGCAGTTCTTC | CSAGGLREQFF
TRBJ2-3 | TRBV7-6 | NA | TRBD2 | TGTGCCAGCACCCCCCGCGCGGGAGAGGGTGCGCAGTATTTT | CASTPRAGEGAQYF
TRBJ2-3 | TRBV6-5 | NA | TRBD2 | TGTGCCAGCAGTTACTCGGGAGGGAGCCCAGATACGCAGTATTTT | CASSYSGGSPDTQYF
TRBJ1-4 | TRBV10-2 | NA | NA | TGCGCCAGCACCCCGGGACGACGGGGGGAAAAACTGTTTTTT | CASTPGRRGEKLFF
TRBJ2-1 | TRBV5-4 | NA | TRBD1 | TGTGCCAGCAGGACACCGGGACAGATGGATGAGCAGTTCTTC | CASRTPGQMDEQFF
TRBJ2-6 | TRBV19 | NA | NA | TGTGCCAGTAGTGTGTCCGCTGGGGCCAACGTCCTGACTTTC | CASSVSAGANVLTF
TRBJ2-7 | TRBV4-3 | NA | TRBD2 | TGCGCCAGCAGCCAGGAAACTAGCGGCGTAAGGGGGCAGTACTTC | CASSQETSGVRGQYF
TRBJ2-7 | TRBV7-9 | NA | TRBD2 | TGTTCCAGCAGCTTAAACGGACTAGCGGGGGAGCAGTACTTC | CSSSLNGLAGEQYF
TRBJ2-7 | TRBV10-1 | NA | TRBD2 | TGCGCCAGCAGTGAGTCTGGGGCGGGAGACGAGCAGTACTTC | CASSESGAGDEQYF
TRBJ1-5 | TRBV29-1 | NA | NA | TGCGGAGCCCGGGCAGGCGGGGATCAGCCCCAGCATTTT | CGARAGGDQPQHF
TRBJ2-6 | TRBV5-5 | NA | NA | TGTGCCAGCAGCTTGTATCTGGGACACTCTGGGGCCAACGTCCTGACTTTC | CASSLYLGHSGANVLTF
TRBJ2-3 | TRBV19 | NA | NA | TGTGCCAGTAGTATAGATCAAGGGACTTCCACAGATACGCAGTATTTT | CASSIDQGTSTDTQYF
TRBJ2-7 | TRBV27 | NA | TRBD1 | TGTGCCAGCTCTCGGAACCGGGACAGGAATTACTACGAGCAGTACTTC | CASSRNRDRNYYEQYF
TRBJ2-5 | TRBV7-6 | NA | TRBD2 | TGTGCCAGCAGGGAGTTGATGGGGGGGGGAGAGACCCAGTACTTC | CASRELMGGGETQYF
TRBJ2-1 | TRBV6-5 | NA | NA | TGTGCCAGCAATAATGAGGGGGCCCGGGGGCATGAGCAGTTCTTC | CASNNEGARGHEQFF
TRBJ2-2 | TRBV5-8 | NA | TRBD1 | TGTGCCAGCAGCTTGGCCCAGGGGGTCGGGGAGCTGTTTTTT | CASSLAQGVGELFF
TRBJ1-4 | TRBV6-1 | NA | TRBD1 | TGTGCCAGCGGGGCGGGACAGCTAAATGAAAAACTGTTTTTT | CASGAGQLNEKLFF
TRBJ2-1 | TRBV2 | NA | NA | TGTGCCAGCCGGAGGGGCCCGGGGTCCTACAATGAGCAGTTCTTC | CASRRGPGSYNEQFF
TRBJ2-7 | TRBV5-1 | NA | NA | TGCGCCAGCAGTTCTGACAGCTCCTACGAGCAGTACTTC | CASSSDSSYEQYF
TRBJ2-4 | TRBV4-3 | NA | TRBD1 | TGCGCCAGCAGCCGGGGGACAGGTCTGGGAAACATTCAGTACTTC | CASSRGTGLGNIQYF
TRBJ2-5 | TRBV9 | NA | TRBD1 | TGTGCCAGCGCGCCGCCTGTCCGGGACAGACAAGAGACCCAGTACTTC | CASAPPVRDRQETQYF
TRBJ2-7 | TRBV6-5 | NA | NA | TGTGCCAGCAGTGCGGGACTCTCGTACGAGCAGTACTTC | CASSAGLSYEQYF
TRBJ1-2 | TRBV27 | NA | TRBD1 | TGTGCCTCAGGGGGTGAGGGCTATGGCTACACCTTC | CASGGEGYGYTF
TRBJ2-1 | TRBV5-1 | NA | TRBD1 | TGCGCCAGCAGCTGGGCAGGGGGCTTGGATGAGCAGTTCTTC | CASSWAGGLDEQFF
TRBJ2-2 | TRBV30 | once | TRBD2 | TGTGCCTGGAGGATCGGACTAGCAAGCACCGGGGAGCTGTTTTTT | CAWRIGLASTGELFF
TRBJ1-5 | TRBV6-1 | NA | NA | TGTGCCAGCAGGTGGGGGCGTTATAGCAATCAGCCCCAGCATTTT | CASRWGRYSNQPQHF
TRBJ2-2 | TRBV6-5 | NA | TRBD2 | TGTGCCAGCCGGCGGGACTACCGCACCGGGGAGCCGTTTTTT | CASRRDYRTGEPFF
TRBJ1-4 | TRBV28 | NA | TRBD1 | TGTGCCAGCACCGGACAGGACGAAAAACTGTTTTTT | CASTGQDEKLFF
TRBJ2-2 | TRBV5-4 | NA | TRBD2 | TGTGCCAGCAGCTCCTTCAATTCCGGGACTACAAACACCGGGGAGCTGTTTTTT | CASSSFNSGTTNTGELFF
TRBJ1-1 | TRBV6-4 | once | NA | TGTGCCAGCAGTGCAGGGGACGGGAACACTGAAGCTTTCTTT | CASSAGDGNTEAFF
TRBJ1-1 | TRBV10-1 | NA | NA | TGCGCCAGCAGTGAGACCCCCGGGCAGGGGCCTAACACTGAAGCTTTCTTT | CASSETPGQGPNTEAFF
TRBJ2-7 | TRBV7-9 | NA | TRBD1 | TGTGCCAGCAGCCACGACAGGGCGAGCTCCTACGAGCAGTACTTC | CASSHDRASSYEQYF
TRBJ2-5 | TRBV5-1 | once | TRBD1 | TGCGCCAGCAGCTTACTGACAGGGCAAGAGACCCAGTACTTC | CASSLLTGQETQYF
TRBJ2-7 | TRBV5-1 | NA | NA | TGCGCCAGCAGCTTTGCGGAGGGAACCTACGAGCAGTACTTC | CASSFAEGTYEQYF
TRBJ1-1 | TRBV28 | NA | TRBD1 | TGTGCCAGCAGTTCTACAGGGGACCACACTGAAGCTTTCTTT | CASSSTGDHTEAFF
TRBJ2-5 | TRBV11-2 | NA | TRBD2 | TGTGCCAGCAGCTTAGATGTTACGGCTAGCGGGAGTTTTATGGAGACCCAGTACTTC | CASSLDVTASGSFMETQYF
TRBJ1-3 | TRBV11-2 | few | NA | TGTGCCAGCAGCTTAGACAGGGGTAGAAACACCATATATTTT | CASSLDRGRNTIYF